This T cell receptor beta chain was captured in a study of cytomegalovirus exposure and HLA in healthy donors. The trim removed 5 bases at V and 2 bases at J, leaving 4 bases unmatched. Germline lookup yields CDR1 SGHVS and CDR2 FNYEAQ. The CDR3 totals 16 residues. 13 Jbeta primers and 60 Vbeta primers were used for the PCR. The data were produced by immunoSEQ multiplex PCR, yet TCRdb's version contains in-frame clones alone and is incomplete. Of fewer than 90,000 clones listed, 75% to 80% are singletons. General observations from the study: One cluster of highly shared sequence variants probably arose as a sequencing artifact. Per a prior analysis, the majority of TCR beta V segments were productive roughly 87% or roughly 30% of the time. The sole available immune exposure information was CMV serostatus. Association with HLA alleles at 0.05 false discovery rate was found for around 15,000 TCR beta sequences in a later analysis.

With regard to this clone: The target antigen is unknown.

Sequenced material: PBMCs. The clonotype originates from a female donor in good health and CMV-seronegative. The chain has TRBV7-6 and TRBJ2-1; TRBD2 aligns across 12 bases. CDR3 sequence: CASSGRLAGAYNEQFF. The DNA of the CDR3 is TGTGCCAGCAGCGGGAGACTAGCGGGGGCCTACAATGAGCAGTTCTTC.